This is a list of T cell receptor beta chains from one sample in a study of T cell responses to AZD1222 COVID-19 vaccine. The assay was immunoSEQ multiplex PCR, and TCRdb's table has in-frame clones only and misses some. The table shows around 78,000 clones, with roughly 90% occurring only once. The sample consisted of peripheral blood, taken 28 days after the second AZD1222 dose. These receptors all come from an adult who received the AZD1222 COVID-19 vaccine. Each CDR3 is given with its conserved first and last residue. Fields, in order: CDR3 protein, D gene, J gene, V gene. D genes are given only for firm matches.

CDR3: CASSQGITGIYEQYF
D: NA
J: TRBJ2-7
V: TRBV3-1/TRBV3-2

CDR3: CASSQGTGATGELFF
D: TRBD1
J: TRBJ2-2
V: TRBV4-3

CDR3: CASGGVNSGANVLTF
D: NA
J: TRBJ2-6
V: TRBV6-6

CDR3: CATSAPTGNEQFF
D: TRBD1
J: TRBJ2-1
V: TRBV24-1

CDR3: CASSLSWRGGSHEQYF
D: TRBD2
J: TRBJ2-7
V: TRBV5-6

CDR3: CASSQETGGETQYF
D: NA
J: TRBJ2-5
V: TRBV3-1/TRBV3-2

CDR3: CASSKQEQETQYF
D: NA
J: TRBJ2-5
V: TRBV6-6

CDR3: CATSPTSGETQYF
D: TRBD2
J: TRBJ2-5
V: TRBV24-1

CDR3: CSVPSRGNNEQFF
D: NA
J: TRBJ2-1
V: TRBV29-1

CDR3: CASRKTGGVMDTQYF
D: NA
J: TRBJ2-3
V: TRBV5-1

CDR3: CAIRDSQRQGGATQYF
D: TRBD1
J: TRBJ2-3
V: TRBV10-3

CDR3: CASSVGSYGYTF
D: NA
J: TRBJ1-2
V: TRBV6-5

CDR3: CASSFRGGEAFF
D: NA
J: TRBJ1-1
V: TRBV7-2

CDR3: CASSLGSYGYTF
D: NA
J: TRBJ1-2
V: TRBV5-6

CDR3: CASSLIGGGTDTQYF
D: TRBD1
J: TRBJ2-3
V: TRBV27

CDR3: CASSLGQGMNTEAFF
D: TRBD1
J: TRBJ1-1
V: TRBV7-8

CDR3: CASSLASGGAYEQFF
D: TRBD2
J: TRBJ2-1
V: TRBV11-3

CDR3: CASSPPISSLHF
D: NA
J: TRBJ1-6
V: TRBV7-9

CDR3: CASSQDLKANYGYTF
D: NA
J: TRBJ1-2
V: TRBV4-3

CDR3: CASSALTGGEGKLFF
D: TRBD1
J: TRBJ1-4
V: TRBV2

CDR3: CSVELRPETQYF
D: NA
J: TRBJ2-5
V: TRBV29-1

CDR3: CASSHPTQPIGYTF
D: NA
J: TRBJ1-2
V: TRBV4-1

CDR3: CASSQTGITYNSPLHF
D: TRBD1
J: TRBJ1-6
V: TRBV19

CDR3: CASSYDWGGTEAFF
D: NA
J: TRBJ1-1
V: TRBV6-5

CDR3: CASSTSAPVGSPLHF
D: NA
J: TRBJ1-6
V: TRBV28

CDR3: CASSIGGYDRNQPQHF
D: NA
J: TRBJ1-5
V: TRBV6-6

CDR3: CASSVGGFTDTQYF
D: TRBD2
J: TRBJ2-3
V: TRBV5-1

CDR3: CASSAQGQGASEQYF
D: TRBD1
J: TRBJ2-7
V: TRBV9

CDR3: CASSRDRKLPPQETQYF
D: NA
J: TRBJ2-5
V: TRBV4-3

CDR3: CASSLEGLLNSPLHF
D: NA
J: TRBJ1-6
V: TRBV27

CDR3: CAWSKQGTNSPLHF
D: TRBD1
J: TRBJ1-6
V: TRBV30

CDR3: CASSQVSGLNTEAFF
D: NA
J: TRBJ1-1
V: TRBV4-2

CDR3: CASSSAKEIYGYTF
D: NA
J: TRBJ1-2
V: TRBV7-9

CDR3: CASSLQEIPHEQYF
D: NA
J: TRBJ2-7
V: TRBV4-3

CDR3: CASSSRTIEAFF
D: NA
J: TRBJ1-1
V: TRBV28

CDR3: CASSLDANGYTF
D: NA
J: TRBJ1-2
V: TRBV5-4